This T cell receptor beta chain was recovered during a study of CD8 T cell repertoires and HIV-1 epitope variants. The CDR3 spans 17 residues. V trimming: 4 bases; J trimming: 2 bases; junction bases outside the gene matches: 10. Looked up from germline, CDR1 is MNHEY and CDR2 is SMNVEV (reference sequence). This clone is classed as medium-sized. Its antigen is unidentified. Generated by immunoSEQ multiplex PCR, the TCRdb table keeps only in-frame clones and is missing some. The table has several thousand clones, approximately 70% seen once. Input material: cultured CD8+ T cells derived from PBMCs. The sequence came from a male donor with HIV. The chain recombines TRBV27 with TRBJ2-3, with 9 bases identical to TRBD2. The chain's CDR3 is CASSSTSTSGDTDTQYF. CDR3 sequence (DNA): TGTGCCAGCAGTTCTACATCGACTAGCGGAGACACAGATACGCAGTATTTT.